A selection of T cell receptor beta chains follows, all from one sample in a study of blood T cell repertoires in COVID-19. Profiled with immunoSEQ multiplex PCR; TCRdb holds only in-frame clones, not every one. The sample consists of more than 95,000 clones, over 65% of them appearing once. What was sequenced was peripheral blood. These receptors were taken from a man between 60 and 75 years old with acute or convalescent COVID-19. Each CDR3 is given with its conserved first and last residue. The order of the fields is J gene, clone size, V gene, CDR3 protein. Clone size is shown for a subset of rows, as once, few, many or a class of expanded clone.

>TRBJ1-3|.|TRBV2
CASSAQISGNTIYF
>TRBJ2-1|.|TRBV19
CASSTRTSGYNEQFF
>TRBJ1-5|few|TRBV2
CASRIQGGGQPQHF
>TRBJ1-1|few|TRBV10-1
CASSESTPGPVAEAFF
>TRBJ1-1|.|TRBV7-8
CASSLASRDRGTEAFF
>TRBJ1-5|.|TRBV15
CATSSLDGTGAYGNQPQHF
>TRBJ2-1|.|TRBV19
CASGFDTSLLYNEQFF
>TRBJ1-3|.|TRBV14
CASSRNSPGQGDTIYF
>TRBJ1-1|.|TRBV5-1
CASSLGPFAQNTEAFF
>TRBJ1-1|.|TRBV6-5
CASGGIGTEAFF
>TRBJ1-5|.|TRBV3-1/TRBV3-2
CASSRTTGGNQPQHF
>TRBJ1-2|.|TRBV11-2
CASSPDPSANYGYTF
>TRBJ2-7|few|TRBV4-1
CASSQVTGPYEQYF
>TRBJ2-7|.|TRBV9
CASSAVGTGSYEQYF
>TRBJ2-1|.|TRBV6-6
CASSPLPGQGADEQFF
>TRBJ1-1|.|TRBV5-1
CASSLEVEVNTEAFF
>TRBJ1-4|.|TRBV2
CASNPEQVAEKLFF
>TRBJ1-6|.|TRBV30
CAWGQYNSPLHF
>TRBJ2-1|.|TRBV30
CAWSRRGLAGTNEQFF
>TRBJ2-4|few|TRBV5-1
CASSADLLAKNIQYF
>TRBJ1-1|.|TRBV2
CASETTEAFF
>TRBJ1-1|.|TRBV6-5
CASSQGSPLELPLF
>TRBJ2-3|.|TRBV6-1
CASSGGDRVGGTDTQYF
>TRBJ2-2|.|TRBV7-2
CASSSLTSAGELFF
>TRBJ1-1|.|TRBV19
CASSMQRHLNTEAFF
>TRBJ1-1|.|TRBV5-1
CASSLDFAGTEAFF
>TRBJ1-3|once|TRBV5-4
CASSLRHRGPGNTIYF
>TRBJ2-1|.|TRBV19
CASSITRLYNEQFF
>TRBJ1-2|.|TRBV27
CASSFGQTPNYGYTF
>TRBJ2-1|.|TRBV10-3
CAISKTSGRGDEQFF
>TRBJ2-3|once|TRBV29-1
CSVMPGVARADTQYF
>TRBJ2-1|.|TRBV6-2/TRBV6-3
CASSGAGAAFF
>TRBJ1-5|.|TRBV19
CASSNRVSNQPQHF
>TRBJ1-5|few|TRBV5-6
CASSFGRFRNQPQHF
>TRBJ2-6|.|TRBV5-1
CASSLGGSGANVLTF
>TRBJ1-1|.|TRBV10-3
CAIEQGGSANTEAFF
>TRBJ2-3|once|TRBV10-3
CAISVLAGEDTQYF
>TRBJ2-2|.|TRBV6-5
CASRIPGLESGELFF
>TRBJ2-7|.|TRBV3-1/TRBV3-2
CASSDSPGLGYEQYF
>TRBJ2-7|.|TRBV10-3
CAISESTRSYEQYF
>TRBJ1-2|once|TRBV27
CASSPTANYGYTF
>TRBJ2-1|.|TRBV7-2
CASSSFGGRKYNEQFF
>TRBJ2-1|.|TRBV18
CASSRTGSTYNEQFF
>TRBJ2-1|.|TRBV11-2
CASSTRPGLAENNEQFF
>TRBJ1-2|.|TRBV12-3/TRBV12-4
CASRSGTAGGYTF
>TRBJ2-5|few|TRBV7-9
CASSASGRRETQYF
>TRBJ2-2|.|TRBV3-1/TRBV3-2
CASSQVDTGELFF
>TRBJ1-2|once|TRBV20-1
CSAIGGIGYTF
>TRBJ2-1|many|TRBV19
CASRRASHEQFF
>TRBJ2-3|.|TRBV18
CASSPRASGSTDTQYF
>TRBJ1-6|.|TRBV30
CAWSVPRTGNNSPLHF
>TRBJ2-2|.|TRBV9
CASSASSGGVTGELFF
>TRBJ1-2|.|TRBV5-6
CASSQLTGDYGYTF
>TRBJ2-1|.|TRBV3-1/TRBV3-2
CASSFHSGSGNNEQFF
>TRBJ2-5|once|TRBV7-2
CASSPTGGGETQYF
>TRBJ1-1|.|TRBV15
CATSRGTGGADTEAFF
>TRBJ1-2|.|TRBV12-3/TRBV12-4
CASSLGQVYGYTF
>TRBJ2-1|.|TRBV5-1
CASSTTGGAFNEQFF
>TRBJ1-2|.|TRBV12-2
CASRSPDGYTF